This T cell receptor beta chain was sequenced for a study of radiation and T cells in renal cell carcinoma. The time point denotes: blood 4 weeks post-SBRT, at nephrectomy. Treatment defined: 15 Gy SBRT to primary tumor, nephrectomy 4 weeks later. Nephrectomy followed 15 Gy stereotactic body radiation by 4 weeks. After SBRT, blood was collected at 2 and 4 weeks, plus baseline. Clear cell pathology was present in this patient's renal cell carcinoma. In its sample, this clone was seen once. Its antigen is currently unknown. Study-level findings and limits: From baseline, blood top tumor clonotypes peaked at 2 weeks post-radiation.

Produced via immunoSEQ multiplex PCR; TCRdb's table is partial and in-frame only. Here the sample spans tens of thousands of clones, about 85% being singletons. This sequence was found in a man aged 60 to 75 with renal cell carcinoma. The sample consisted of blood, taken from a patient whose treatment included radiotherapy and nephrectomy.

The CDR3 here is CASSVLAGEGRETQYF. In DNA, the CDR3 is TGTGCCAGCAGCGTACTAGCGGGAGAGGGGAGGGAGACCCAGTACTTC. The chain couples TRBV9 to TRBJ2-5, with 10 nucleotides matching TRBD2. There are 16 residues in the CDR3. V was pared by 1 base and J by 5 bases, with 8 bases of the junction left unmatched. CDR1 SGDLS and CDR2 YYNGEE come from the germline V gene.